This TCR beta chain came from a study of blood T cells in healthy people across ages. Study-wide results and limits: Naive T cell percentage showed a strong correlation with the diversity of TCR beta.

J gave up 3 bases and V 1 base, and 5 bases lay outside the gene matches. The V gene's germline CDR1 is SGHTA and CDR2 FQGNSA. This CDR3 comprises 16 residues. It was with a sample-barcoded 5' primer and a J-beta primer mix that a second PCR of roughly 6 to 12 cycles was run. TCRdb processed the 5' RACE reads anew with MiXCR; each CDR3 protein has one entry. The table includes about 670,000 distinct CDR3 sequences, 40% to 65% detected once. Donors gave roughly 10 milliliters of peripheral blood apiece. This clonotype was seen once. Its target is not known. This sequence originates from a woman over 75 in good health. The chain employs TRBV7-2 and TRBJ2-3; 9 bases align to TRBD2. The sequencing sample was made of blood. DNA of the CDR3: TGTGCCAGCAGCTTAGAAGCTAGCGGGGTAACAGATACGCAGTATTTT. Translation: CASSLEASGVTDTQYF.